Following are 5 T cell receptor beta chains from one sample sequenced in a study of T cell clonotyping in hematopoietic cell transplantation. The protocol was immunoSEQ multiplex PCR, while the TCRdb copy is restricted to in-frame clones and leaves out a portion. Here the sample spans some 40,000 clones, roughly 94% being singletons. The sample was peripheral blood mononuclear cells. The receptors come from a woman aged 45-65 years in good health. Some clones in this sample may be carry-over from other donors' samples.

V is TRBV4-1 and J is TRBJ1-1, with 7 bases lining up with TRBD1. This CDR3 is built from 14 residues. From germline, CDR1 is MGHRA and CDR2 YSYEKL. Trimming cost V 2 bases and J 9 bases; bases outside gene matches: 9. The CDR3 protein is CASSQIRDSQKAFF. The CDR3 DNA reads TGCGCCAGCAGCCAAATCCGGGACAGTCAAAAAGCTTTCTTT.

The rearrangement joins TRBV5-8 to TRBJ2-5, with 14 nucleotides matching TRBD2. In germline, CDR1 is SGHTS, CDR2 YDEGEE. This CDR3 comprises 17 residues. With V trimmed by 6 bases and J by 3 bases, 10 bases remained unmatched. The CDR3 spells CASTPGLAGGGEETQYF. CDR3 DNA sequence: TGTGCCAGCACCCCCGGACTAGCGGGGGGCGGGGAAGAGACCCAGTACTTC.

The rearrangement uses TRBV4-1 and TRBJ1-1; unclear D gene. This CDR3 has 14 residues. The germline CDR1 and CDR2 sequences are MGHRA and YSYEKL. The V gene lost 3 bases and the J gene lost 0 bases, with 8 bases spanning the gap. This chain's CDR3 is CASSQGDMNTEAFF. Written as DNA, the CDR3 is TGCGCCAGCAGCCAGGGTGACATGAACACTGAAGCTTTCTTT.

The chain couples TRBV7-2 to TRBJ1-6, with D unresolved. V lost 1 base and J 7 bases, leaving 14 bases between the germline ends. Germline CDR1 reads SGHTA; CDR2 reads FQGNSA. The CDR3 length is 16 residues. The CDR3 sequence: CASSLERARINSPLHF. The CDR3 nucleotides read TGTGCCAGCAGCTTAGAAAGGGCAAGGATCAATTCACCCCTCCACTTT.

J is TRBJ1-4 and V is TRBV6-6; TRBD1 matches 9 bases. Germline CDR1 is MNHNY and CDR2 is SVGAGI (reference sequence). The CDR3 totals 14 residues. V lost 6 bases to trimming and J lost 8 bases; unmatched junction nucleotides: 7. CDR3 nucleotides: TGTGCCAGCAGCTGGACAGGGGAGGAGGAAAAACTGTTTTTT. It translates to CASSWTGEEEKLFF.